This T cell receptor beta chain was profiled in a study of spatial heterogeneity in lung cancer. Notes on the study in general: Tumoral mutation counts were tracked by counts of expanded intratumoral alpha and beta TCRs.

Time point specified: sample taken at primary tumor resection. Unsorted whole RNA from tumor, nontumor lung or frozen PBMC underwent sequencing. TCR cDNA molecules each carried a unique molecular identifier. TCRdb processed the 5' RACE reads anew with MiXCR; each CDR3 protein has one entry. The table lists more than 10,000 distinct CDR3 sequences, about 15% of them singletons, with 15% to 19% in the top ten. V was cut by 0 bases and J by 6 bases, with 15 bases left in between. The CDR3 totals 16 residues. Germline V CDR1 and CDR2: MGHRA, YSYEKL. As for this clonotype: Its target is not known.

The sequenced sample was lung tumor tissue, obtained at surgery. The clonotype comes from a male donor with early-stage non-small cell lung cancer. The rearrangement uses TRBV4-1 and TRBJ1-5, with D tentatively TRBD1 (6 bases). CDR3 in amino acids: CASSQDPGVGTQPQHF. The CDR3 region has the DNA TGCGCCAGCAGCCAAGATCCAGGGGTTGGTACTCAGCCCCAGCATTTT.